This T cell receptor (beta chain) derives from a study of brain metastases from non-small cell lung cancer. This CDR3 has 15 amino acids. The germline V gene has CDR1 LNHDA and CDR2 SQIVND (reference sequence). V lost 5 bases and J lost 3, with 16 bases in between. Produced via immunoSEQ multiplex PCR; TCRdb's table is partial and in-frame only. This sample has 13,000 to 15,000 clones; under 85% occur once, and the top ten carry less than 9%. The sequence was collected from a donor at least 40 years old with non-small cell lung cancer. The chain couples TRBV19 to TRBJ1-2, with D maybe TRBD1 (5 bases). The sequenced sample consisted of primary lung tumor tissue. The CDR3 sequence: CASSGMGQADYGYTF. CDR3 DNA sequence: TGTGCCAGTAGTGGTATGGGGCAGGCGGACTATGGCTACACCTTC. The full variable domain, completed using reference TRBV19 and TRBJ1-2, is DGGITQSPKYLFRKEGQNVTLSCEQNLNHDAMYWYRQDPGQGLRLIYYSQIVNDFQKGDIAEGYSVSREKKESFPLTVTSAQKNPTAFYLCASSGMGQADYGYTFGSGTRLTVV.